This passage covers 15 T cell receptor beta chains from one sample sequenced in a study of cytomegalovirus exposure and HLA in healthy donors. Generated by immunoSEQ multiplex PCR, the TCRdb table keeps only in-frame clones and is missing some. The sample includes more than 95,000 clones, less than 90% of them seen just once. The source material was PBMCs. The source is a man in his late teens or twenties in good health and CMV-seropositive.

This chain links TRBV5-1 with TRBJ1-4; unclear D gene. Trimming took 3 bases from V and 5 from J, leaving 14 bases between them. The germline V gene encodes CDR1 SGHRS and CDR2 YFSETQ. The CDR3 runs to 15 residues. Here the CDR3 DNA reads TGCGCCAGCAGCTGGAGAAGCCCGGGAAATGAAAAACTGTTTTTT. Translating gives CASSWRSPGNEKLFF.

This chain uses TRBV19 with TRBJ1-5, with 7 bases fitting TRBD1. Trimming removed 8 bases from V and 4 bases from J; junction bases left unmatched: 8. The germline CDR1 and CDR2 sequences are LNHDA and SQIVND (reference sequence). The CDR3 runs 14 residues. CDR3 DNA sequence: TGTGCCAGTCGGGACAGATCCCTTAATCAGCCCCAGCATTTT. Translating it yields CASRDRSLNQPQHF.

The chain combines TRBV7-9 with TRBJ1-5; tentative D call: TRBD1 (5 bases). This CDR3 has 16 residues. Germline CDR1 SEHNR, CDR2 FQNEAQ (reference sequence). V lost 2 bases, J lost 6 bases, and 17 bases lay in between. CDR3 sequence: CASSLQGDGLGQPQHF. Written as DNA, the CDR3 is TGTGCCAGCAGCTTACAGGGCGACGGGTTGGGTCAGCCCCAGCATTTT.

The V and J genes are TRBV5-4 and TRBJ1-3; TRBD1 aligns across 9 bases. V was pared by 4 bases and J by 8 bases, with 7 bases of the junction left unmatched. This CDR3 comprises 14 residues. Germline V gene sequence: CDR1 SGHNT, CDR2 YYREEE (reference sequence). CDR3: CASSGRDREDTIYF. Here the CDR3 DNA reads TGTGCCAGCAGCGGCCGGGACAGGGAGGACACCATATATTTT.

This clone was seen just once. J is TRBJ2-2 and V is TRBV6-5; D perhaps matches TRBD1 (6 bases). The V and J ends lost 5 bases and 5 bases respectively, with 12 bases between them. This CDR3 comprises 14 residues. Germline lookup yields CDR1 MNHEY and CDR2 SVGAGI. CDR3 in DNA: TGTGCCAGCAGTCCCAACAGGGAAACCGGGGAGCTGTTTTTT. This sequence encodes CASSPNRETGELFF.

The chain carries TRBV6-1 and TRBJ2-1; D call uncertain. V lost 8 bases and J lost 8, with 10 bases in between. The V gene's germline CDR1 is MNHNS and CDR2 SASEGT. The CDR3 has 11 residues. The CDR3 spells CASASFHEQFF. As DNA, the CDR3 is TGTGCCAGCGCTAGTTTCCATGAGCAGTTCTTC.

The chain employs TRBV7-8 and TRBJ1-1, with D perhaps TRBD1 (5 bases). Looked up from germline, CDR1 is SGHVS and CDR2 is FQNEAQ. Trimming stripped 1 base from V and 4 bases from J, with 19 bases between. The CDR3 sequence is 17 residues long. The CDR3 DNA sequence: TGTGCCAGCAGCTTAGGAGCAGGGATCGGGGAGGGCACTGAAGCTTTCTTT. Translation: CASSLGAGIGEGTEAFF.

The rearrangement links TRBV5-6 to TRBJ1-1, with D hard to call. Germline V gene data show CDR1 as SGHDT and CDR2 as YYEEEE. V shed 0 bases and J shed 8 bases, with 5 bases lying between them. The CDR3 runs to 11 residues. In DNA form, the CDR3 reads TGTGCCAGCAGCTTGGGAGTAGAAGCTTTCTTT. It yields the protein CASSLGVEAFF.

The chain carries TRBV19 and TRBJ2-1; perhaps TRBD1 as D (6 bases). The CDR3 has 15 amino acids. Germline CDR1 LNHDA, CDR2 SQIVND (reference sequence). V was cut by 1 base and J by 2 bases, with 9 bases left in between. The CDR3 loop reads CASSIVGGPYNEQFF. CDR3 bases: TGTGCCAGTAGTATAGTAGGGGGTCCCTACAATGAGCAGTTCTTC.

The chain carries TRBV6-6 and TRBJ1-3, with 9 bases matching TRBD1. CDR3 length: 16 residues. Trimming removed 4 bases from V and 1 base from J; junction bases left unmatched: 5. Germline lookup yields CDR1 MNHNY and CDR2 SVGAGI (reference sequence). The DNA for the CDR3 is TGTGCCAGCAGTTCTCTAGACAGGGGGTCTGGAAACACCATATATTTT. As protein: CASSSLDRGSGNTIYF.

V is TRBV4-1 and J is TRBJ2-5; TRBD2 agrees at 12 bases. J lost 3 bases, V lost 1 base, and 3 bases had no gene match. In germline, CDR1 is MGHRA, CDR2 YSYEKL. The CDR3 is made up of 16 amino acids. The DNA of the CDR3 is TGCGCCAGCAGCCAAGGGCTAGCGGGGGGGGAAGAGACCCAGTACTTC. Amino acid sequence: CASSQGLAGGEETQYF.

The V gene is TRBV6-6, the J gene TRBJ2-7, with 8 bases identical to TRBD1. V lost 7 bases, J lost 7 bases, and 12 bases stayed unmatched. The CDR3 length is 14 residues. CDR1 is MNHNY and CDR2 is SVGAGI in the germline V gene (reference sequence). CDR3 protein: CASTDTGGSEEQYF. In DNA, the CDR3 is TGTGCCAGCACCGACACAGGGGGTTCAGAGGAGCAGTACTTC.

This rearrangement joins TRBV18 to TRBJ1-5; 8 nucleotides align to TRBD1. The V gene end was trimmed by 3 bases and the J gene end by 7 bases; junction bases not matched to a gene: 5. There are 14 residues in the CDR3. Germline CDR1 KGHSH, CDR2 LQKENI. The CDR3 sequence is CASSPDREHQPQHF. Here the CDR3 DNA reads TGTGCCAGCTCACCGGACAGGGAACACCAGCCCCAGCATTTT.

This clone was seen only a few times. The CDR3 sequence is CASSSIAGGADEQFF. DNA of the CDR3: TGTGCCAGCAGCAGCATAGCGGGGGGGGCTGATGAGCAGTTCTTC. This chain joins TRBV6-1 and TRBJ2-1; 11 bases line up with TRBD2. The V gene's germline CDR1 is MNHNS and CDR2 SASEGT. The CDR3 extends over 15 amino acids. V gave up 6 bases and J gave up 8 bases; unmatched junction bases: 9.

This clone was detected only a few times. For the CDR3, the DNA is TGCAGTGCTCTCGGGTCCTATGGCTACACCTTC. Translation: CSALGSYGYTF. V gene TRBV20-1 combines with J gene TRBJ1-2; D remains unclear. Trimming cost V 5 bases and J 4 bases, with 8 bases left between them. Germline lookup yields CDR1 DFQATT and CDR2 SNEGSKA (reference sequence). The CDR3 length is 11 residues.